A single T cell receptor beta chain is shown here with its context. Only in-frame clones appear in the TCRdb table, and some are missing; sequencing was by immunoSEQ multiplex PCR. The table shows 74,000 or so clones, with around 96% occurring only once. Germline CDR1 is MDHEN and CDR2 is SYDVKM. The CDR3 extends over 13 amino acids. Trimming took 2 bases from V and 6 from J; bases not matched to a gene: 3. These data originate in a study of technical replicates of blood from a few donors. This sequence joins TRBV28 and TRBJ2-7, with TRBD1 identical over 8 bases. Sequencing was carried out using T cells isolated from PBMCs. This TCR came from a human donor in good health. CDR3 in amino acids: CASSLQGAPEQYF. The CDR3 DNA reads TGTGCCAGCAGTTTACAGGGGGCGCCCGAGCAGTACTTC.